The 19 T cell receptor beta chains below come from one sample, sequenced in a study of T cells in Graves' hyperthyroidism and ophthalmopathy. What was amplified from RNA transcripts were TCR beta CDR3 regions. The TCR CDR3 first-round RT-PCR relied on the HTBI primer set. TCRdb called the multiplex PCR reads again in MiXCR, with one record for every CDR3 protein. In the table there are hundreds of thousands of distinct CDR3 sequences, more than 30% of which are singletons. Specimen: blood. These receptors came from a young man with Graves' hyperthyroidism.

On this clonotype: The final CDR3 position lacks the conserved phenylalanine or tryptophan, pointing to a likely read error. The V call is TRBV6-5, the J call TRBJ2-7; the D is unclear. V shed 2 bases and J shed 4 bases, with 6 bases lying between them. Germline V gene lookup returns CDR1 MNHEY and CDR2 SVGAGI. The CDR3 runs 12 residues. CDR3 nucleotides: TGTGCCAGCAGTTACGAAACGTACGAGCAGTACCTC. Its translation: CASSYETYEQYL.

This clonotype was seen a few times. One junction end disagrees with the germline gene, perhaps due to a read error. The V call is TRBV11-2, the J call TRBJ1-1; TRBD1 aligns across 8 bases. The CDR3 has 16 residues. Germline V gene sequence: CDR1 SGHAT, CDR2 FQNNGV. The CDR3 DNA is TGCGCCAGCAGCCAAGATAGGGCAGGGGGCTTCACTGAAGCTTTCTTT. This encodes CASSQDRAGGFTEAFF.

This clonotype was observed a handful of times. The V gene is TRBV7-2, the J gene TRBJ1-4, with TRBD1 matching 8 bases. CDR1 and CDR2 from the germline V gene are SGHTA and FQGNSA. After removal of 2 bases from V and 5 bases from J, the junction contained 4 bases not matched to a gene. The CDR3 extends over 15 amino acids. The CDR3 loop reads CASSLSTGGNEKLFF. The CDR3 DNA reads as TGTGCCAGCAGCTTATCAACAGGGGGAAATGAAAAACTGTTTTTT.

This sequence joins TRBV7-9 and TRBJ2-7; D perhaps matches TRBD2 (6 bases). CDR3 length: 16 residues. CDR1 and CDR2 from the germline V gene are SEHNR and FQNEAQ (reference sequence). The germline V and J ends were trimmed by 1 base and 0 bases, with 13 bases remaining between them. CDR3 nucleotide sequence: TGTGCCAGCAGCTTAGTCGGGGGACTGAGCTCCTACGAGCAGTACTTC. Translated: CASSLVGGLSSYEQYF.

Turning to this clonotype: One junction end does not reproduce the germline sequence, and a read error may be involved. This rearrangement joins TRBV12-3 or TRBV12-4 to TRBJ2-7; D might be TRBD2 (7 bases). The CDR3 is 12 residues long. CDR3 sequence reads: CDSSFGGQLTYF. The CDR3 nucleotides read TGTGACAGCAGTTTCGGGGGGCAGTTAACGTACTTC.

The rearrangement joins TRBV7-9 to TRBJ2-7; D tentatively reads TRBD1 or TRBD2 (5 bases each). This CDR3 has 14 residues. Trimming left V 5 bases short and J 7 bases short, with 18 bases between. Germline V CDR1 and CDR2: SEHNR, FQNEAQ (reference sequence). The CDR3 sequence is CASSHPGTVGEQYF. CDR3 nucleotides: TGTGCCAGCAGCCACCCAGGGACCGTGGGGGAGCAGTACTTC.

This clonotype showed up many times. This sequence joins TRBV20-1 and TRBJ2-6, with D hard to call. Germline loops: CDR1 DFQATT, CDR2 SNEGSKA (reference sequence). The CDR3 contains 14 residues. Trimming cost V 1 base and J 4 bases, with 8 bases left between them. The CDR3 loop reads CSARGAFGANVLTF. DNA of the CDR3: TGCAGTGCTAGAGGTGCTTTCGGGGCCAACGTCCTGACTTTC.

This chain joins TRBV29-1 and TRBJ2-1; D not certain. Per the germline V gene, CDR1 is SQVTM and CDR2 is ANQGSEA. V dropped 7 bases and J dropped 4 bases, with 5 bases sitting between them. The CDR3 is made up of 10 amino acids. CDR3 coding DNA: TGCAGCGCCGGATACAATGAGCAGTTCTTC. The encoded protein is CSAGYNEQFF.

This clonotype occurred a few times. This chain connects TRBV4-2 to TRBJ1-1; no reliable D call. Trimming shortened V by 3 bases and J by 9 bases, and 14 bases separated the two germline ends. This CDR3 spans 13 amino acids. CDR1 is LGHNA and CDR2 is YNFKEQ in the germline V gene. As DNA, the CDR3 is TGTGCCAGCAGCCAGGAAAAGGGATTACAAGCTTTCTTT. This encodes CASSQEKGLQAFF.

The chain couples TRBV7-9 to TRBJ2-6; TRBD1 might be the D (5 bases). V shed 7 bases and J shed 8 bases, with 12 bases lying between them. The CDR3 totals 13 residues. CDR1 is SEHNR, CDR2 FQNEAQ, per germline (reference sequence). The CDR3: CASTPRQTNVLTF. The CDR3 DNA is TGTGCCAGCACCCCCAGACAGACCAACGTCCTGACTTTC.

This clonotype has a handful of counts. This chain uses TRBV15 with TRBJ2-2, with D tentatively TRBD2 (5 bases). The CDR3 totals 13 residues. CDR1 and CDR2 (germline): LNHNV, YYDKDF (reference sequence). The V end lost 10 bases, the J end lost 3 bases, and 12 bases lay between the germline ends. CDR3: CASSGSYTGELFF. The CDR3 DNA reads TGTGCCAGCAGTGGGAGTTACACCGGGGAGCTGTTTTTT.

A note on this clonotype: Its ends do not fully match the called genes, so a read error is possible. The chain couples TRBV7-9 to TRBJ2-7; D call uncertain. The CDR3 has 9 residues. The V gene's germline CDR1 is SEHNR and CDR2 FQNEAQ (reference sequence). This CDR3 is CASSSELYF. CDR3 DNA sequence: TGTGCCAGCAGCTCAGAGCTGTACTTC.

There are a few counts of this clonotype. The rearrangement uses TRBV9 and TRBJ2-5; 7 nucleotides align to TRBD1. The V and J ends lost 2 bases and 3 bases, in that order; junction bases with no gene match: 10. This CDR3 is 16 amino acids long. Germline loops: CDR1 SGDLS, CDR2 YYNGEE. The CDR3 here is CASSVGQWGTKETQYF. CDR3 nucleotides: TGTGCCAGCAGCGTGGGACAGTGGGGAACCAAAGAGACCCAGTACTTC.

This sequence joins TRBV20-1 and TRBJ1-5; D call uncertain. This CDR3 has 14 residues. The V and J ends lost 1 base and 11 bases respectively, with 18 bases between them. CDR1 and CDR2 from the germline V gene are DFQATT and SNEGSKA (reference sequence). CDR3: CSARGGSQQETQHF. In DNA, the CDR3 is TGCAGTGCTAGAGGCGGTAGCCAACAAGAGACCCAGCATTTT.

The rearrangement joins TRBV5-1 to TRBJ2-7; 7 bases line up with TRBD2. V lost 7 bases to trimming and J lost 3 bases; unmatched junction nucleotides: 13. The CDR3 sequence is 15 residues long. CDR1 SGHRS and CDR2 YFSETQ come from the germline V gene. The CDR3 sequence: CASSGGTHSIYEQYF. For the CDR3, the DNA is TGCGCCAGCTCGGGGGGAACTCACTCCATCTACGAGCAGTACTTC. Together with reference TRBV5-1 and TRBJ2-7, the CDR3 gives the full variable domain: KAGVTQTPRYLIKTRGQQVTLSCSPISGHRSVSWYQQTPGQGLQFLFEYFSETQRNKGNFPGRFSGRQFSNSRSEMNVSTLELGDSALYLCASSGGTHSIYEQYFGPGTRLTVT.

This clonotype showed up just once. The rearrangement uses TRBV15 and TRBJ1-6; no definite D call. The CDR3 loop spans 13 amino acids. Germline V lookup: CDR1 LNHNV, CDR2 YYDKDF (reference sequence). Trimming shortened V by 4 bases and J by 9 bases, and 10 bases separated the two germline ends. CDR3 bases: TGTGCCACCAGCATACGGGTCAGTTCACCCCTCCACTTT. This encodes CATSIRVSSPLHF.

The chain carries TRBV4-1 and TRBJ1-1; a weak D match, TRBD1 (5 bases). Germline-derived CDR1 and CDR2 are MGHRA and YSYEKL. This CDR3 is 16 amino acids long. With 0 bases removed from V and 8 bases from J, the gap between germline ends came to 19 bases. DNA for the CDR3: TGCGCCAGCAGCCAAGAGGGGAATGTCAGACAGCCCGAAGCTTTCTTT. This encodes CASSQEGNVRQPEAFF.

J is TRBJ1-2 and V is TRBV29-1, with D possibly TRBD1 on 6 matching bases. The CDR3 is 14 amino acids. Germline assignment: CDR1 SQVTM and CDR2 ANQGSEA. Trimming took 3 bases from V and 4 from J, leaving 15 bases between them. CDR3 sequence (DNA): TGCAGCGTTGATTACCCAGGGGCTGGCTATGGCTACACCTTC. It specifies CSVDYPGAGYGYTF.

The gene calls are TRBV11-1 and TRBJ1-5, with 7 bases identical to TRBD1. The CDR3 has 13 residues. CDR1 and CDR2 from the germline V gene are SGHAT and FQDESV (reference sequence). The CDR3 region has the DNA TGTGCAGAGGACAGGTCGGGCAATCAGCCCCAGCATTTT. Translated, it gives CAEDRSGNQPQHF.